This T cell receptor (beta chain) was identified during a study of blood T cell repertoires in COVID-19. Overall study: Both acute and convalescent COVID-19 samples were obtained from the United States, Italy and Spain.

Germline lookup yields CDR1 KGHSH and CDR2 LQKENI. This CDR3 region has 15 residues. Trimming shortened V by 3 bases and J by 1 base, and 11 bases separated the two germline ends. Authors' data handling: Counts of nucleated cells, estimated from reference gene primer amplification, were obtained. Libraries were prepared by immunoSEQ multiplex PCR; TCRdb keeps only in-frame clonotypes and omits some of them. That table is the source of V, J and clone size, and D and trimming were worked out from the DNA. The repertoire holds some 120,000 clones, about nine tenths seen once, with 3.7% in the top ten. The TCR was taken from a man in his fifties or sixties with active COVID-19. The sample consisted of peripheral blood. The chain combines TRBV18 with TRBJ2-3; the D gene is possibly TRBD1 (5 bases). The CDR3 sequence: CASSPVLQGTDTQYF. In DNA, the CDR3 is TGTGCCAGCTCACCTGTGTTACAGGGCACAGATACGCAGTATTTT.